Presented here are 21 T cell receptor beta chains from one specimen sequenced in a study of T-cell memory formation after mild COVID-19. MiXCR, run by TCRdb on the 5' RACE reads, gives a single entry per CDR3 protein. The repertoire holds a few hundred thousand distinct CDR3 sequences, with under 30% as singletons. Sequenced sample: PBMCs or a T cell subset sorted from them (not recorded which). Every receptor here comes from an adult woman who had mild COVID-19 (a few samples of this study predate the infection). Cell type and time point are not known.

The chain joins TRBV15 to TRBJ2-7, with no clear D. The CDR3 extends over 15 amino acids. Trimming shortened V by 1 base and J by 2 bases, and 12 bases separated the two germline ends. Germline CDR1 and CDR2: LNHNV and YYDKDF (reference sequence). The CDR3 protein is CATSRADLPTYEQYF. The DNA for the CDR3 is TGTGCCACCAGCAGAGCTGACCTACCGACCTACGAGCAGTACTTC.

This rearrangement joins TRBV7-2 to TRBJ2-7; possible D gene TRBD2, 5 bases. The CDR3 runs to 15 residues. Germline V CDR1 and CDR2: SGHTA, FQGNSA. V was trimmed by 3 bases and J by 3 bases, leaving 15 bases between them. CDR3 sequence (DNA): TGTGCCAGCAGCTTGCCGCATGAGGGTAGCTACGAGCAGTACTTC. Protein sequence: CASSLPHEGSYEQYF.

This rearrangement joins TRBV5-8 to TRBJ2-1, with 9 bases that match TRBD1. Germline V gene sequence: CDR1 SGHTS, CDR2 YDEGEE. This CDR3 has 16 amino acids. Trimming at V came to 5 bases and at J to 6 bases, leaving 12 bases not matched to a gene. The CDR3 spells CASSSPAGQGSNEQFF. CDR3 nucleotide sequence: TGTGCCAGCAGTTCCCCAGCGGGACAGGGTTCCAATGAGCAGTTCTTC.

V gene TRBV9 combines with J gene TRBJ2-3; 9 bases align to TRBD2. CDR1 and CDR2 from the germline V gene are SGDLS and YYNGEE. This CDR3 is built from 17 residues. With 0 bases clipped from V and 0 bases from J, the junction kept 5 bases outside the gene matches. CDR3 sequence reads: CASSVGQRGESTDTQYF. The CDR3 region has the DNA TGTGCCAGCAGCGTAGGCCAGCGGGGGGAAAGCACAGATACGCAGTATTTT.

This clonotype was seen repeatedly, ten times or more. The gene calls are TRBV15 and TRBJ1-5; 9 bases match TRBD1. J was trimmed by 3 bases and V by 8 bases; bases with no gene match: 17. Germline CDR1 and CDR2: LNHNV and YYDKDF (reference sequence). CDR3 size: 18 residues. The CDR3 nucleotides are TGTGCCACCGCTCCGGGACAGGGAAGGCTGGTAAACAATCAGCCCCAGCATTTT. Translated: CATAPGQGRLVNNQPQHF.

This clonotype was counted many times. V and J are TRBV7-2 and TRBJ1-6; D call uncertain. The V end was cut by 5 bases, the J end by 4 bases, with 15 bases between. The CDR3 runs to 16 residues. Germline V gives CDR1 SGHTA, CDR2 FQGNSA. The CDR3 bases are TGTGCCAGCAGCCTGGAGTACAACAGATATAATTCACCCCTCCACTTT. Its translation: CASSLEYNRYNSPLHF.

This clonotype appeared a few times. Here the CDR3 reads CASRQGNTGELFF. For the CDR3, the DNA is TGTGCCAGCAGACAGGGAAACACCGGGGAGCTGTTTTTT. The chain is built from TRBV9 and TRBJ2-2; possibly TRBD1 for D (6 bases). Between the trimmed V and J ends, which lost 5 bases and 2 bases, there was a span of 7 bases. The CDR3 is 13 amino acids. Germline V gene lookup returns CDR1 SGDLS and CDR2 YYNGEE.

V usage is TRBV12-3 or TRBV12-4 and J usage is TRBJ2-5, with a tentative D call TRBD2 (6 bases). The V end was cut by 6 bases, the J end by 7 bases, with 15 bases between. This CDR3 region has 13 residues. The CDR3 is CASSPGGVGTQYF. The CDR3 DNA reads TGTGCCAGCAGCCCCGGGGGTGTAGGGACCCAGTACTTC.

The chain links TRBV9 to TRBJ1-1, with D maybe TRBD1 (5 bases). The CDR3 loop spans 16 amino acids. The V gene lost 4 bases and the J gene lost 1 base, with 17 bases spanning the gap. The germline CDR1 and CDR2 sequences are SGDLS and YYNGEE. CDR3 sequence: CASSPPFGTGNTEAFF. CDR3 nucleotide sequence: TGTGCCAGCAGCCCCCCCTTTGGGACTGGGAACACTGAAGCTTTCTTT. The complete variable domain, with remaining parts taken from reference TRBV9 and TRBJ1-1, reads DSGVTQTPKHLITATGQRVTLRCSPRSGDLSVYWYQQSLDQGLQFLIQYYNGEERAKGNILERFSAQQFPDLHSELNLSSLELGDSALYFCASSPPFGTGNTEAFFGQGTRLTVV.

The gene calls are TRBV15 and TRBJ1-5; maybe TRBD1 (6 bases). The CDR3 length is 15 residues. Germline assignment: CDR1 LNHNV and CDR2 YYDKDF (reference sequence). The ends were cut back, 0 bases at V and 4 bases at J, with 10 bases in the middle. The CDR3 sequence: CATSREAGANQPQHF. The DNA for the CDR3 is TGTGCCACCAGCAGAGAGGCAGGGGCAAATCAGCCCCAGCATTTT. The full variable domain, rest sourced from reference TRBV15 and TRBJ1-5, is DAMVIQNPRYQVTQFGKPVTLSCSQTLNHNVMYWYQQKSSQAPKLLFHYYDKDFNNEADTPDNFQSRRPNTSFCFLDIRSPGLGDTAMYLCATSREAGANQPQHFGDGTRLSIL.

This rearrangement joins TRBV4-1 to TRBJ2-7; 7 nucleotides match TRBD2. Germline V CDR1 and CDR2: MGHRA, YSYEKL. Trimming removed 6 bases from V and 2 bases from J; junction bases left unmatched: 10. This CDR3 comprises 15 residues. CDR3 DNA sequence: TGCGCCAGCAGGCTTGGGGGGGGTGAAACCTACGAGCAGTACTTC. Its protein is CASRLGGGETYEQYF.

The J gene is TRBJ2-4, the V gene TRBV12-3 or TRBV12-4; TRBD1 matches at 8 bases. The junction had 9 bases not matched to a gene; V was cut back by 5 bases and J by 6 bases. The CDR3 contains 15 residues. The CDR3 DNA follows: TGTGCCAGCAGTCCCTGGACAGGGAAGAGAAACATTCAGTACTTC. Its translation is CASSPWTGKRNIQYF.

This chain connects TRBV3-1 to TRBJ1-1, with a weak D call TRBD1 (5 bases). Germline assignment: CDR1 LGHDT and CDR2 YNNKEL (reference sequence). The CDR3 sequence is 13 residues long. V lost 7 bases and J 5 bases, leaving 14 bases between the germline ends. The CDR3 region has the DNA TGTGCCAGCATTGACAGTGGCGGAACTGAAGCTTTCTTT. The encoded protein is CASIDSGGTEAFF.

The rearrangement links TRBV30 to TRBJ2-7, with 9 positions matching TRBD1. V was clipped by 3 bases and J by 6 bases; unmatched bases: 9. Per germline, CDR1 GTSNPN and CDR2 SVGIG (reference sequence). The CDR3 runs 14 residues. The CDR3 region is CAWRHNRGLGEQYF. The CDR3 DNA follows: TGTGCCTGGAGACACAACAGGGGGCTGGGCGAGCAGTACTTC.

The chain is built from TRBV7-2 and TRBJ2-3, with D perhaps TRBD2 (5 bases). Germline CDR1 and CDR2: SGHTA and FQGNSA. The V gene lost 3 bases and the J gene lost 4 bases, with 14 bases spanning the gap. The CDR3 contains 15 residues. CDR3 amino acids: CASSFLPVGADTQYF. CDR3 DNA: TGTGCCAGCAGCTTCCTCCCCGTCGGGGCAGATACGCAGTATTTT.

The V call is TRBV11-3, the J call TRBJ2-2, with D perhaps TRBD2 (5 bases). The V and J ends lost 0 bases and 4 bases respectively, with 15 bases between them. Germline CDR1 reads SGHNT; CDR2 reads YENEEA. This CDR3 has 17 residues. CDR3 nucleotide sequence: TGTGCCAGCAGCTTAGAACAGCGGATCCACTTCACCGGGGAGCTGTTTTTT. Residues: CASSLEQRIHFTGELFF.

This chain links TRBV12-3 or TRBV12-4 with TRBJ2-6, with 7 bases that match TRBD2. Trimming at V came to 6 bases and at J to 2 bases, leaving 25 bases not matched to a gene. The length of the CDR3 is 22 residues. The CDR3 here is CASRSSSISGGSLWAGANVLTF. DNA for the CDR3: TGTGCCAGCAGGTCCTCCTCTATTAGTGGCGGGAGTCTGTGGGCTGGGGCCAACGTCCTGACTTTC.

The chain joins TRBV20-1 to TRBJ2-1; 9 bases are a match to TRBD2. The CDR3 loop spans 15 amino acids. Trimming cost V 6 bases and J 0 bases; bases outside gene matches: 6. Germline CDR1 and CDR2: DFQATT and SNEGSKA (reference sequence). This chain's CDR3 is CSAVGLAVSYNEQFF. CDR3 sequence (DNA): TGCAGTGCGGTGGGACTAGCCGTCTCCTACAATGAGCAGTTCTTC.

The rearrangement uses TRBV20-1 and TRBJ2-7; possibly TRBD2 for D (6 bases). Trimming pared 3 bases from V and 3 bases from J, leaving 15 bases between. Germline loops: CDR1 DFQATT, CDR2 SNEGSKA (reference sequence). This CDR3 comprises 14 residues. CDR3 DNA sequence: TGCAGTGCTAGGAGGGACTCACTATACTACGAGCAGTACTTC. Protein product: CSARRDSLYYEQYF.

The chain couples TRBV6-5 to TRBJ2-3, with 7 bases identical to TRBD1. This CDR3 comprises 15 residues. Germline V gives CDR1 MNHEY, CDR2 SVGAGI. Trimming removed 4 bases from V and 3 bases from J; junction bases left unmatched: 7. CDR3 bases: TGTGCCAGCAGTTTAGACAGGGCAATTACAGATACGCAGTATTTT. Amino acids: CASSLDRAITDTQYF.

The gene calls are TRBV12-3 or TRBV12-4 and TRBJ2-2; a weak D match, TRBD1 (6 bases). V was pared by 6 bases and J by 1 base, with 15 bases between. This CDR3 is built from 16 residues. This chain's CDR3 is CASSPTRQENTGELFF. CDR3 nucleotide sequence: TGTGCCAGCAGCCCGACGAGACAGGAGAACACCGGGGAGCTGTTTTTT.